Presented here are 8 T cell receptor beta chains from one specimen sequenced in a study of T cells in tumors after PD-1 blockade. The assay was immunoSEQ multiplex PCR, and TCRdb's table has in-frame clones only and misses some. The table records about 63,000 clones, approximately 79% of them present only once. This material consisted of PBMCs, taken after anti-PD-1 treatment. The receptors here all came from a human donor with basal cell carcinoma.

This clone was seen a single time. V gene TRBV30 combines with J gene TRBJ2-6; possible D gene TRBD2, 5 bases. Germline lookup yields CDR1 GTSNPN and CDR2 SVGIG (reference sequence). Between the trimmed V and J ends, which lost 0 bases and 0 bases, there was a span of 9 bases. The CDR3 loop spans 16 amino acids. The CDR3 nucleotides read TGTGCCTGGAGTGTTTCGACTATCTCTGGGGCCAACGTCCTGACTTTC. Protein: CAWSVSTISGANVLTF.

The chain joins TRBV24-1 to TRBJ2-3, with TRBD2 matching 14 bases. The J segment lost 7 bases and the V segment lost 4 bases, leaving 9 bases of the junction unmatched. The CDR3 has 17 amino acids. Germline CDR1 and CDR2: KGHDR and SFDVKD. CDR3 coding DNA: TGTGCCACCAGTGACCTGACTAGCGGGGGGGCCAGGTATACGCAGTATTTT. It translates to CATSDLTSGGARYTQYF.

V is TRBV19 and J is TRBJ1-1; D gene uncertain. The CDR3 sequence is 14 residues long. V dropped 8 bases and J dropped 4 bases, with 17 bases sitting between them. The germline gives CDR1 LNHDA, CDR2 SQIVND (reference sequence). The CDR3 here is CASAIQVPATEAFF. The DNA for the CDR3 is TGTGCCAGTGCGATCCAGGTACCGGCCACTGAAGCTTTCTTT.

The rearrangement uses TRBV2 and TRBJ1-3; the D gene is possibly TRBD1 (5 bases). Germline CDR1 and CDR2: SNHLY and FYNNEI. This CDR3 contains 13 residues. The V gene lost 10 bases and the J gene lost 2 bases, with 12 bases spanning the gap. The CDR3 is CATNGHTGNTIYF. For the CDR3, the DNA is TGTGCCACCAACGGACACACTGGAAACACCATATATTTT.

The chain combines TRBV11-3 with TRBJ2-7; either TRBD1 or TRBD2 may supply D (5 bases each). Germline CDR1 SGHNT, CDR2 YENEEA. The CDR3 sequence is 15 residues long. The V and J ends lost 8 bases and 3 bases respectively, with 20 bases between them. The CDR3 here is CASQTPRDGIYEQYF. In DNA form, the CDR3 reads TGTGCCAGCCAAACCCCTCGGGACGGGATCTACGAGCAGTACTTC.

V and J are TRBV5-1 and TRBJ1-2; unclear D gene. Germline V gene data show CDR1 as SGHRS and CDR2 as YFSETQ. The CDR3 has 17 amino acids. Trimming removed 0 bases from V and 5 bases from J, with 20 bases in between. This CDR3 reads CASSLDGAQRSVYGYTF. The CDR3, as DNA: TGCGCCAGCAGCTTGGATGGAGCCCAGCGAAGTGTTTATGGCTACACCTTC.

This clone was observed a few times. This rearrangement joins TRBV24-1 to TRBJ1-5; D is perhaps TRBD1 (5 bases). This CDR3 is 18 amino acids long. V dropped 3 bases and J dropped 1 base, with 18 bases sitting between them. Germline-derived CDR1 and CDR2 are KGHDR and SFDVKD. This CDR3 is CATSDSRRGDRSNQPQHF. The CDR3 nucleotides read TGTGCCACCAGTGATAGCCGGCGGGGGGACCGGAGCAATCAGCCCCAGCATTTT.

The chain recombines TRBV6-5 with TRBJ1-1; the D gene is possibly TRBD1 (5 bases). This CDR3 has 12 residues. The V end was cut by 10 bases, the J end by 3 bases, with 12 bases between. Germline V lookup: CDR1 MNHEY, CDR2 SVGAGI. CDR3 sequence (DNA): TGTGCCACCTCGGCAGGGTACACTGAAGCTTTCTTT. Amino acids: CATSAGYTEAFF.